The clone carrying this TCR beta chain was found once. The data stem from a study of blood T cell repertoires in COVID-19. As for the study in general: Acute and convalescent COVID-19 samples came from the United States, Italy and Spain. Sample material is recorded as cDNA or gDNA derived from T cells, B-cell-depleted T cells, or PBMCs.

Trimming pared 4 bases from V and 1 base from J, leaving 8 bases between. The CDR3 runs to 13 residues. From germline, CDR1 is SGHNT and CDR2 YYREEE (reference sequence). Only in-frame clones appear in the TCRdb table, and some are missing; sequencing was by immunoSEQ multiplex PCR. Of roughly 240,000 clones listed, approximately 87% are singletons. This sequence was found in a man between 60 and 75 years old who had recovered from COVID-19. Sample: peripheral blood. The chain joins TRBV5-4 to TRBJ2-5, with TRBD1 as a possible D gene (6 bases). CDR3 DNA sequence: TGTGCCAGCAGCAGGGACACCCAAGAGACCCAGTACTTC. This translates into CASSRDTQETQYF.